The sequence of this T cell receptor beta chain was determined in a study of metastatic and nonmetastatic thyroid tumors. Study overall: Repertoires were compared across blood and tumor or nodule tissue from malignant and benign thyroid patients. Study observations and caveats: Across blood and tumor, TCR beta diversity in malignant thyroid tumors was reportedly significantly higher than in benign nodules.

In this sample, this clone turned up many times. Its antigen is still unknown. Until they underwent thyroid surgery, no patient had received any treatment. TCRdb re-clonotyped the PCR reads through MiXCR. Among 40,000 or so clones listed, roughly 17% were seen once. Germline CDR1 is KGHSH and CDR2 is LQKENI. The CDR3 runs to 16 residues. Trimming took off 2 bases at V and 2 bases at J, with 13 bases between the two ends. The genes are TRBV18 and TRBJ1-3; D uncertain. Sequencing was carried out using tumor tissue. The source of this sequence is a female donor with papillary thyroid cancer or a benign thyroid nodule (not recorded which). Some clones in this sample may be carry-over from other donors' samples. Written as DNA, the CDR3 is TGTGCCAGCTCACCAAGGATCCCCCGGGCTGGAAACACCATATATTTT. Its translation is CASSPRIPRAGNTIYF.